This T cell receptor (beta chain) was observed in a study of T cell clonality in common variable immunodeficiency. The repertoire was sequenced with immunoSEQ multiplex PCR; TCRdb's copy has only in-frame clones and lacks some. This sample carries some 54,000 clones and no singletons, and just over 2% goes to the top ten. Germline CDR1 reads MDHEN; CDR2 reads SYDVKM. The CDR3 sequence is 13 residues long. V shed 5 bases, J shed 4 bases, and the junction held 4 bases outside the gene matches. This clone was observed at least ten times. The read terminates 3 residues ahead of where the CDR3 ends, so the germline J gene completes it.

Sequencing was performed on peripheral blood mononuclear cells. The chain joins TRBV28 to TRBJ2-5; TRBD1 agrees at 7 bases. This TCR derives from a person aged 18 to 70 in good health. This CDR3 is CASSINRGETQYF. The part of the CDR3 DNA that was read is TGTGCCAGCAGTATCAACAGGGGAGAGACC. The full variable domain, completed using reference TRBV28 and TRBJ2-5, is DVKVTQSSRYLVKRTGEKVFLECVQDMDHENMFWYRQDPGLGLRLIYFSYDVKMKEKGDIPEGYSVSREKKERFSLILESASTNQTSMYLCASSINRGETQYFGPGTRLLVL.